This T cell receptor (beta chain) was captured by sequencing in a study of T cells in localized non-small cell lung cancer. Study-level results: Heterogeneity cannot be ruled out, as sequencing used one tumor region only. Detection in adjacent lung was observed for a median around 50 of the top 100 tumor clones.

On this clone: The antigen remains undetermined.

Measured with immunoSEQ multiplex PCR; TCRdb has only the in-frame clones, and not every one. The sample includes about 31,000 clones, 88% of them seen just once. This sequence was found in a woman between 40 and 69 years old with stage III lung adenocarcinoma. This sample comprised peripheral blood mononuclear cells, obtained before any cancer treatment.

This chain's CDR3 is CASSPRRWLNEQFF. The CDR3 DNA is TGTGCCAGCAGCCCAAGGAGGTGGCTAAATGAGCAGTTCTTC. The chain is built from TRBV13 and TRBJ2-1, with D perhaps TRBD2 (5 bases). Germline lookup yields CDR1 PRHDT and CDR2 FYEKMQ (reference sequence). Trimming stripped 5 bases from V and 7 bases from J, with 15 bases between. This CDR3 is built from 14 residues. The entire variable domain, with the rest obtained from reference TRBV13 and TRBJ2-1, is as follows: AAGVIQSPRHLIKEKRETATLKCYPIPRHDTVYWYQQGPGQDPQFLISFYEKMQSDKGSIPDRFSAQQFSDYHSELNMSSLELGDSALYFCASSPRRWLNEQFFGPGTRLTVL.